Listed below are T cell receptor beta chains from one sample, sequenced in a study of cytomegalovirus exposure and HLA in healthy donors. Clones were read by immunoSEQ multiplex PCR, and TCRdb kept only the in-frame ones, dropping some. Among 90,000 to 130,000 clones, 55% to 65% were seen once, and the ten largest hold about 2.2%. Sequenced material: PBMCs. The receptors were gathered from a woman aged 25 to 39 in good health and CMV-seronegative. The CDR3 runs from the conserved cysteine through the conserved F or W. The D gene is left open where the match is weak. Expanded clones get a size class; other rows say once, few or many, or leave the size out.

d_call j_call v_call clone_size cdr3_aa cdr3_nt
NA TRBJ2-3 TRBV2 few CASSGQGFTDTQYF TGTGCCAGCAGTGGACAAGGATTCACAGATACGCAGTATTTT
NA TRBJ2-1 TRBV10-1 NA CASSEDWSSYNEQFF TGCGCCAGCAGTGAGGACTGGAGCTCCTACAATGAGCAGTTCTTC
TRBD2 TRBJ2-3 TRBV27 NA CASSPRLAGKRDTQYF TGTGCCAGCAGTCCCCGATTAGCGGGAAAAAGAGATACGCAGTATTTT
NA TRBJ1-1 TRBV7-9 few CASSLGQFGHTEAFF TGTGCCAGCAGCTTAGGACAGTTTGGGCACACTGAAGCTTTCTTT
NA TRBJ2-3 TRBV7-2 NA CASSLSRGFTDTQYF TGTGCCAGCAGCTTGTCCCGAGGGTTTACAGATACGCAGTATTTT
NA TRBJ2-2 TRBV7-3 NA CASSYRGGMPGELFF TGTGCCAGCAGCTACCGAGGAGGAATGCCCGGGGAGCTGTTTTTT
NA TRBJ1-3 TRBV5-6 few CASSLFRGVPFSGNTIYF TGTGCCAGCAGCTTGTTCAGGGGCGTACCATTCTCTGGAAACACCATATATTTT
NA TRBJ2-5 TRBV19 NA CASSGALQETQYF TGTGCCAGTAGTGGGGCCTTACAAGAGACCCAGTACTTC
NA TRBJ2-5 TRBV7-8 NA CASSPRLGRQETQYF TGTGCCAGCAGCCCACGATTGGGCAGGCAAGAGACCCAGTACTTC
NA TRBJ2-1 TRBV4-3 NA CASSQDWSAPRGNEQFF TGCGCCAGCAGCCAAGATTGGAGCGCCCCAAGGGGGAATGAGCAGTTCTTC
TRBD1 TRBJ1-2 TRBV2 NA CASSDGQGNYGYTF TGTGCCAGCAGTGACGGACAGGGAAACTATGGCTACACCTTC
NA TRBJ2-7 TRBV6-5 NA CASSYGTRWGEQYF TGTGCCAGCAGTTATGGGACAAGGTGGGGCGAGCAGTACTTC
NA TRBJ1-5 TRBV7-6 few CASSPGAGSNQPQHF TGTGCCAGCAGCCCCGGCGCGGGAAGCAATCAGCCCCAGCATTTT
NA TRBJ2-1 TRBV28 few CASSGTRNEQFF TGTGCCAGCAGTGGCACACGTAATGAGCAGTTCTTC
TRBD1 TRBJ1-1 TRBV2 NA CASRDRGHLNTEAFF TGTGCCAGCAGGGACAGGGGCCACCTGAACACTGAAGCTTTCTTT
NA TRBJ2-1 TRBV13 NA CASSLLAGRNNEQFF TGTGCCAGCAGCTTACTTGCGGGGCGCAACAATGAGCAGTTCTTC
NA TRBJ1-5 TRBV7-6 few CASSLLGGFSNQPQHF TGTGCCAGCAGCTTACTAGGGGGATTTAGCAATCAGCCCCAGCATTTT
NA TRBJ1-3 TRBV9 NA CASSEEARFSGNTIYF TGTGCCAGCAGCGAGGAGGCACGGTTCTCTGGAAACACCATATATTTT
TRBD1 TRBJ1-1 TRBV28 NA CASSLYGRQGLNTEAFF TGTGCCAGCAGTTTATATGGGAGACAGGGACTGAACACTGAAGCTTTCTTT
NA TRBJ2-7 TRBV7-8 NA CASSPRTVNYEQYF TGTGCCAGCAGCCCGAGGACAGTAAACTACGAGCAGTACTTC
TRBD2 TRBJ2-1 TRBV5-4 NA CASSSSGSSDEQFF TGTGCCAGCAGCAGTAGCGGGAGTAGCGATGAGCAGTTCTTC
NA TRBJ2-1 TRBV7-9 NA CASSAYGSTYNEQFF TGTGCCAGCAGCGCGTACGGGAGTACCTACAATGAGCAGTTCTTC
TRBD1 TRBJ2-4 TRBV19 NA CASSLSRDRVSNTSKNIQYF TGTGCCAGTAGTCTCTCCCGGGACAGGGTAAGTAACACTTCCAAAAACATTCAGTACTTC
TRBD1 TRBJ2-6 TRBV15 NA CATSRGTGGSSGANVLTF TGTGCCACCAGCAGAGGGACAGGGGGGAGCTCTGGGGCCAACGTCCTGACTTTC
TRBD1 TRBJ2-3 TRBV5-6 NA CASSRTGTADTQYF TGTGCCAGCAGCAGAACCGGGACAGCAGATACGCAGTATTTT
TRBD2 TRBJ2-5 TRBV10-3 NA CAISRTRQETQYF TGTGCCATCAGCCGGACTAGGCAAGAGACCCAGTACTTC
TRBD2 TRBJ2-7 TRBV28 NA CASSSPGLAGYEQYF TGTGCCAGCAGTTCCCCGGGACTAGCGGGCTACGAGCAGTACTTC
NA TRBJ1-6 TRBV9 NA CASSGQGVITYNSPLHF TGTGCCAGCAGTGGGCAGGGTGTTATCACCTATAATTCACCCCTCCACTTT
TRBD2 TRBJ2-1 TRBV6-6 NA CASSYSTSGVNEQFF TGTGCCAGCAGTTACTCGACTAGCGGGGTCAATGAGCAGTTCTTC
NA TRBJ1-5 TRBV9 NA CASSGGGGTQPQHF TGTGCCAGCAGCGGCGGTGGGGGCACTCAGCCCCAGCATTTT
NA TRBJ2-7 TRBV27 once CASSSGGKGQYF TGTGCCAGCAGTTCCGGAGGGAAGGGGCAGTACTTC
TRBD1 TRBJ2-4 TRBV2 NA CASRDPGTGGHYF TGTGCCAGCAGGGACCCGGGGACAGGGGGTCATTACTTC
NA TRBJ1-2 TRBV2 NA CASSSPDSNYGYTF TGTGCCAGCAGTTCCCCGGACTCCAACTATGGCTACACCTTC
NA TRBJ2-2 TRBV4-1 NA CASSQDRGAGELFF TGCGCCAGCAGCCAAGACAGGGGCGCCGGGGAGCTGTTTTTT
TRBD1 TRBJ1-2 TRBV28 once CASSTGQGADYGYTF TGTGCCAGCAGTACGGGACAGGGGGCGGACTATGGCTACACCTTC
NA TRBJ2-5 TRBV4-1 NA CASSPRSHSQETQYF TGCGCCAGCAGCCCACGAAGTCACTCACAAGAGACCCAGTACTTC
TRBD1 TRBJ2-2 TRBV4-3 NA CASGDRGGTGELFF TGCGCCAGCGGGGACAGGGGTGGGACCGGGGAGCTGTTTTTT
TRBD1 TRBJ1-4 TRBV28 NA CASSKTTGELFF TGTGCCAGCAGCAAGACCACAGGGGAACTGTTTTTT
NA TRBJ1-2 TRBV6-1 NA CASSEDRREDYGYTF TGTGCCAGCAGTGAGGATCGGAGGGAAGACTATGGCTACACCTTC
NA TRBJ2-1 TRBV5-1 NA CASSLTRSSYNEQFF TGCGCCAGCAGCCTCACGAGGAGCTCCTACAATGAGCAGTTCTTC
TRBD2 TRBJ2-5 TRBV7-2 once CASSRGEGETQYF TGTGCCAGCAGCCGCGGGGAGGGGGAGACCCAGTACTTC
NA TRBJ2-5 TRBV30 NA CAWSPRDNQETQYF TGTGCCTGGAGTCCCCGGGACAATCAAGAGACCCAGTACTTC
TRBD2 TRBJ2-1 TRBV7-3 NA CASSFGLAGVNEQFF TGTGCCAGCAGCTTTGGTCTAGCGGGAGTCAATGAGCAGTTCTTC
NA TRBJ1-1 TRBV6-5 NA CASSYPTGSEAFF TGTGCCAGCAGTTACCCGACAGGTAGTGAAGCTTTCTTT
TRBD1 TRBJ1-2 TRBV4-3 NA CASSQPGQGDYGYTF TGCGCCAGCAGCCAGCCGGGACAGGGGGATTATGGCTACACCTTC
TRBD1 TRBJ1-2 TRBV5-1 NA CASSLAQGTGGDGYTF TGCGCCAGCAGCTTGGCCCAAGGGACAGGGGGCGACGGCTACACCTTC
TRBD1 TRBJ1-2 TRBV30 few CAWTRQGWTNYGYTF TGTGCCTGGACTCGACAGGGATGGACTAACTATGGCTACACCTTC
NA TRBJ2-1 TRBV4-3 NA CASSQGTNSNNEQFF TGCGCCAGCAGCCAAGGGACTAATTCTAACAATGAGCAGTTCTTC
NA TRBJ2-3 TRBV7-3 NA CASKPGSSTDTQYF TGTGCCAGCAAACCCGGGTCTAGCACAGATACGCAGTATTTT
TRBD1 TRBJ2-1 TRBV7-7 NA CASSPGQGTFDEQFF TGTGCTAGCAGCCCAGGACAGGGGACCTTCGATGAGCAGTTCTTC
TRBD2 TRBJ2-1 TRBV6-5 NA CASSSHSGMGINEQFF TGTGCCAGCAGTTCTCACAGCGGGATGGGGATCAATGAGCAGTTCTTC
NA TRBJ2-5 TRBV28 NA CASSTEETQYF TGTGCCAGCAGTACGGAAGAGACCCAGTACTTC
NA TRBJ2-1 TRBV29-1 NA CSVNQGIGYNEQFF TGCAGCGTAAATCAGGGGATCGGGTACAATGAGCAGTTCTTC
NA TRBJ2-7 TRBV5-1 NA CASSLDSGYEQYF TGCGCCAGCAGCTTGGATAGCGGCTACGAGCAGTACTTC